This T cell receptor (beta chain) is from a study of CD8+CD57+ T cells in acquired aplastic anemia. As for the study in general: DNA per sorted CD4+ or CD8+ sample ranged roughly 0.17 to 27.4 ug, averaging about 2.9 ug.

Genomic DNA templated the TCR beta VDJ and CDR3 profiling. TCRdb reprocessed the reads via MiXCR and lists one record per CDR3 protein. The sample shows some 170,000 distinct CDR3 sequences, around half of them seen only once. The study's findings and limits: Overlap between patients and controls comprised roughly 30 CD8+ CDR3 sequences.

This clonotype was picked up many times. The antigen is unknown. Flow cytometry had shown expanded CD8+CD57+ cells in the patients chosen for sequencing. This clonotype was obtained from a human donor with aplastic anemia. The sample consisted of sorted CD4+, CD8+, or CD8+CD57+ T cells (not recorded which) from PBMCs.

The CDR3 bases are TGTGCCAGTAGTATTCCGGGGGTAGGCACTGAAGCTTTCTTT. This codes for CASSIPGVGTEAFF. The chain recombines TRBV19 with TRBJ1-1; tentative D call: TRBD1 (5 bases). The V gene's germline CDR1 is LNHDA and CDR2 SQIVND (reference sequence). The CDR3 extends over 14 amino acids. Trimming left V 3 bases short and J 4 bases short, with 12 bases between.